This T cell receptor (beta chain) was sequenced in a study of T cell responses to AZD1222 COVID-19 vaccine. TCRdb's copy holds only in-frame clones and misses some; the assay was immunoSEQ multiplex PCR. The sample shows 70,000 to 95,000 clones, approximately 90% of them seen only once. Looked up from germline, CDR1 is SGDLS and CDR2 is YYNGEE. The CDR3 loop spans 13 amino acids. The V gene lost 2 bases and the J gene lost 4 bases, with 9 bases spanning the gap. The specimen comprised peripheral blood, sampled 28 days after the second AZD1222 dose. The chain links TRBV9 to TRBJ1-1, with D perhaps TRBD1 (5 bases). This TCR was recovered from an adult who received the AZD1222 COVID-19 vaccine. In DNA form, the CDR3 reads TGTGCCAGCAGCGTGGGGCCTGGCACTGAAGCTTTCTTT. This gives the protein CASSVGPGTEAFF.